The 26 T cell receptor beta chains presented below share a single source sample, sequenced in a study of CD8 T cells in ankylosing spondylitis. TCRdb reprocessed the 5' RACE reads with MiXCR, giving one entry per CDR3 protein. The table shows approximately 24,000 distinct CDR3 sequences, with less than 3% occurring only once. The sample consisted of blood, either unsorted or a sorted T cell fraction (not recorded which). The receptors stem from a female donor with ankylosing spondylitis or in good health (not recorded which).

This clonotype was counted ten times or more. The V gene is TRBV9, the J gene TRBJ2-7; D unclear. V was pared by 2 bases and J by 0 bases, with 12 bases between. Germline assignment: CDR1 SGDLS and CDR2 YYNGEE. CDR3 size: 15 residues. CDR3: CASSVQDASSYEQYF. In DNA, the CDR3 is TGTGCCAGCAGCGTGCAGGATGCGAGCTCCTACGAGCAGTACTTC.

This clonotype has at least ten counts. The chain recombines TRBV19 with TRBJ1-5, with TRBD1 identical over 8 bases. This CDR3 contains 16 residues. Trimming at V came to 9 bases and at J to 1 base, leaving 11 bases not matched to a gene. The germline CDR1 and CDR2 sequences are LNHDA and SQIVND (reference sequence). CDR3 sequence: CARPDRGEGSNQPQHF. Written as DNA, the CDR3 is TGTGCCAGACCAGACAGGGGTGAGGGGAGCAATCAGCCCCAGCATTTT.

Many counts were recorded for this clonotype. The rearrangement links TRBV9 to TRBJ2-1; 9 bases fit TRBD2. Germline-derived CDR1 and CDR2 are SGDLS and YYNGEE. The trim removed 0 bases at V and 10 bases at J, leaving 5 bases unmatched. The CDR3 has 14 residues. CDR3 in amino acids: CASSVAGTSLEQFF. The CDR3 DNA reads TGTGCCAGCAGCGTAGCAGGGACTAGCTTGGAGCAGTTCTTC. Filled out from reference TRBV9 and TRBJ2-1, the complete variable domain reads DSGVTQTPKHLITATGQRVTLRCSPRSGDLSVYWYQQSLDQGLQFLIQYYNGEERAKGNILERFSAQQFPDLHSELNLSSLELGDSALYFCASSVAGTSLEQFFGPGTRLTVL.

This clonotype was seen at least ten times. The chain joins TRBV21-1 to TRBJ2-3; the table's D call, TRBD2, has no DNA check behind it. TRBV21-1 is a recognized pseudogene. The CDR3 is 15 amino acids. This chain's CDR3 is CASSKAQRPTDTQYF. For the CDR3, the DNA is TGTGCCAGCAGCAAAGCTCAGCGGCCCACAGATACGCAGTATTTT.

This clonotype showed up many times. This rearrangement joins TRBV9 to TRBJ2-1; the D gene is possibly TRBD2 (6 bases). Germline assignment: CDR1 SGDLS and CDR2 YYNGEE. CDR3 length: 15 residues. Trimming shortened V by 2 bases and J by 6 bases, and 15 bases separated the two germline ends. This chain's CDR3 is CASSVTGTEGNEQFF. In DNA, the CDR3 is TGTGCCAGCAGCGTCACCGGGACTGAGGGCAATGAGCAGTTCTTC. Full variable domain (rest looked up from reference TRBV9 and TRBJ2-1): DSGVTQTPKHLITATGQRVTLRCSPRSGDLSVYWYQQSLDQGLQFLIQYYNGEERAKGNILERFSAQQFPDLHSELNLSSLELGDSALYFCASSVTGTEGNEQFFGPGTRLTVL.

The J gene is TRBJ2-6, the V gene TRBV9; no definite D call. Germline values: CDR1 SGDLS, CDR2 YYNGEE. The CDR3 runs 17 residues. Deletions cut 0 bases from V and 2 bases from J, with 12 bases between. The CDR3 sequence is CASSVGDGYPGANVLTF. CDR3 DNA sequence: TGTGCCAGCAGCGTAGGTGATGGGTACCCTGGGGCCAACGTCCTGACTTTC.

Many counts were recorded for this clonotype. The J gene is TRBJ2-7, the V gene TRBV9, with a weak D call TRBD2 (5 bases). CDR1 is SGDLS, CDR2 YYNGEE, per germline. Trimming cost V 4 bases and J 3 bases, with 23 bases left between them. The CDR3 is 17 amino acids. Written as DNA, the CDR3 is TGTGCCAGCAGCCCTGAGGTGGGAGCGAATCTTAACTACGAGCAGTACTTC. As protein: CASSPEVGANLNYEQYF.

This clonotype was seen repeatedly, ten times or more. The chain's CDR3 is CASSVGAVKETQYF. The CDR3 bases are TGTGCCAGCAGCGTAGGGGCAGTAAAAGAGACCCAGTACTTC. V usage is TRBV9 and J usage is TRBJ2-5; D is uncertain. The V end was cut by 0 bases, the J end by 3 bases, with 9 bases between. Germline CDR1 is SGDLS and CDR2 is YYNGEE. There are 14 residues in the CDR3. The variable domain in full, completed from reference TRBV9 and TRBJ2-5, reads DSGVTQTPKHLITATGQRVTLRCSPRSGDLSVYWYQQSLDQGLQFLIQYYNGEERAKGNILERFSAQQFPDLHSELNLSSLELGDSALYFCASSVGAVKETQYFGPGTRLLVL.

This clonotype was counted many times. J is TRBJ2-2 and V is TRBV9; weak D call: TRBD1 (5 bases). This CDR3 has 15 amino acids. Per germline, CDR1 SGDLS and CDR2 YYNGEE. Trimming took off 1 base at V and 3 bases at J, with 10 bases between the two ends. DNA for the CDR3: TGTGCCAGCAGCGTATCTGGCAGGGACACCGGGGAGCTGTTTTTT. Encoded protein: CASSVSGRDTGELFF.

This clonotype was recorded many times. The chain carries TRBV9 and TRBJ2-1; 11 bases map to TRBD2. CDR1 SGDLS and CDR2 YYNGEE come from the germline V gene. J lost 4 bases, V lost 4 bases, and 4 bases had no gene match. The CDR3 extends over 15 amino acids. The CDR3 coding sequence is TGTGCCAGCAGCACCCGACTAGCGGGATACAATGAGCAGTTCTTC. Protein sequence: CASSTRLAGYNEQFF.

This clonotype was observed at least ten times. The chain employs TRBV9 and TRBJ2-3, with TRBD1 identical over 7 bases. The CDR3 is 16 amino acids. The germline CDR1 and CDR2 sequences are SGDLS and YYNGEE. V lost 4 bases and J lost 1; bases outside the gene matches: 9. Here the CDR3 reads CASSPRQGPGTDTQYF. In nucleotides, the CDR3 is TGTGCCAGCAGCCCCAGACAGGGCCCGGGCACAGATACGCAGTATTTT. The variable domain in full, with the rest retrieved from reference TRBV9 and TRBJ2-3, is DSGVTQTPKHLITATGQRVTLRCSPRSGDLSVYWYQQSLDQGLQFLIQYYNGEERAKGNILERFSAQQFPDLHSELNLSSLELGDSALYFCASSPRQGPGTDTQYFGPGTRLTVL.

In its sample, this clonotype was seen many times. CDR3 amino acids: CASSAAANSGEKLFF. The CDR3, as DNA: TGTGCCAGCAGCGCCGCAGCAAATAGTGGCGAAAAACTGTTTTTT. The rearrangement uses TRBV9 and TRBJ1-4; D is unclear. The germline CDR1 and CDR2 sequences are SGDLS and YYNGEE. This CDR3 is 15 amino acids long. V lost 3 bases, J lost 8 bases, and 17 bases lay in between.

Ten or more counts support this clonotype. The chain employs TRBV9 and TRBJ2-5; the D is unclear. Germline V gene lookup returns CDR1 SGDLS and CDR2 YYNGEE. The CDR3 is made up of 13 amino acids. V shed 2 bases and J shed 2 bases, with 7 bases lying between them. The CDR3 coding sequence is TGTGCCAGCAGCGTCTCCACTCAAGAGACCCAGTACTTC. Its protein product is CASSVSTQETQYF.

At least ten counts were recorded for this clonotype. The chain employs TRBV9 and TRBJ2-1; 11 bases agree with TRBD2. Unmatched junction bases numbered 5, after V lost 0 bases and J lost 6 bases. The CDR3 sequence is 16 residues long. From germline, CDR1 is SGDLS and CDR2 YYNGEE. The CDR3, as DNA: TGTGCCAGCAGCGTAGGCGTGACTAGCGGGATCAATGAGCAGTTCTTC. Protein product: CASSVGVTSGINEQFF. The whole variable domain, remainder taken from reference TRBV9 and TRBJ2-1, is DSGVTQTPKHLITATGQRVTLRCSPRSGDLSVYWYQQSLDQGLQFLIQYYNGEERAKGNILERFSAQQFPDLHSELNLSSLELGDSALYFCASSVGVTSGINEQFFGPGTRLTVL.

At least ten counts were recorded for this clonotype. This rearrangement joins TRBV9 to TRBJ2-1, with D unresolved. The CDR3 totals 12 residues. V lost 2 bases, J lost 5 bases, and 5 bases lay in between. Germline CDR1 SGDLS, CDR2 YYNGEE. Here the CDR3 DNA reads TGTGCCAGCAGCGTCTACAACAATGAGCAGTTCTTC. Amino acid sequence: CASSVYNNEQFF. Full variable domain (rest looked up from reference TRBV9 and TRBJ2-1): DSGVTQTPKHLITATGQRVTLRCSPRSGDLSVYWYQQSLDQGLQFLIQYYNGEERAKGNILERFSAQQFPDLHSELNLSSLELGDSALYFCASSVYNNEQFFGPGTRLTVL.

This clonotype has at least ten counts. This chain joins TRBV9 and TRBJ2-1; D is ambiguous. The CDR3 contains 17 residues. Between the trimmed V and J ends, which lost 1 base and 0 bases, there was a span of 14 bases. Germline V gene data show CDR1 as SGDLS and CDR2 as YYNGEE. Written as DNA, the CDR3 is TGTGCCAGCAGCGTATTCCCTTCCAAGGTCTCCTACAATGAGCAGTTCTTC. Amino acids: CASSVFPSKVSYNEQFF.

This clonotype was counted many times. The chain combines TRBV9 with TRBJ1-1, with 9 bases fitting TRBD1. V lost 5 bases and J lost 7; bases outside the gene matches: 6. The CDR3 covers 13 residues. From germline, CDR1 is SGDLS and CDR2 YYNGEE. The CDR3 spells CASSFRTGDEAFF. The CDR3 DNA reads TGTGCCAGCAGTTTCAGGACAGGGGATGAAGCTTTCTTT.

The sample holds many counts of this clonotype. The gene calls are TRBV9 and TRBJ2-7, with 13 bases identical to TRBD2. Trimming at V came to 4 bases and at J to 2 bases, leaving 3 bases not matched to a gene. The CDR3 runs to 15 residues. Looked up from germline, CDR1 is SGDLS and CDR2 is YYNGEE. CDR3 nucleotides: TGTGCCAGCAGCAAAGGACTAGCGGGGGCCTACGAGCAGTACTTC. It is translated as CASSKGLAGAYEQYF.

This clonotype was seen repeatedly, ten times or more. The V call is TRBV9, the J call TRBJ2-5; the match to TRBD2 covers 12 bases. Germline-derived CDR1 and CDR2 are SGDLS and YYNGEE. V trimming: 2 bases; J trimming: 3 bases; junction bases outside the gene matches: 2. This CDR3 comprises 15 residues. The CDR3, as DNA: TGTGCCAGCAGCGTTTCTAGCGGGAGGGAAGAGACCCAGTACTTC. It encodes CASSVSSGREETQYF.

With regard to this clonotype: A much larger clone lies one base from this, so it may be a read error. CDR3 residues: CARSARQGNIQYF. As DNA, the CDR3 is TGTGCCAGAAGCGCTCGACAGGGAAACATTCAGTACTTC. The chain recombines TRBV9 with TRBJ2-4, with 7 bases lining up with TRBD1. This CDR3 comprises 13 residues. Looked up from germline, CDR1 is SGDLS and CDR2 is YYNGEE.

This clonotype has a count of ten or more. This rearrangement joins TRBV9 to TRBJ2-3, with unresolved D. Germline-derived CDR1 and CDR2 are SGDLS and YYNGEE. The CDR3 runs 15 residues. The V end lost 3 bases, the J end lost 2 bases, and 13 bases lay between the germline ends. The CDR3 nucleotides are TGTGCCAGCAGCGAGGAGCCTAGAACCACAGATACGCAGTATTTT. Protein sequence: CASSEEPRTTDTQYF.

Note on this clonotype: A much bigger clone sits one base away, suggesting this may be a read error. In this CDR3 the conserved last residue, phenylalanine or tryptophan, is missing, so a read error is likely. This rearrangement joins TRBV9 to TRBJ1-3; 7 positions agree with TRBD1. The germline V gene encodes CDR1 SGDLS and CDR2 YYNGEE. The ends lost 3 bases at V and 7 bases at J; junction bases unmatched: 4. The CDR3 contains 13 residues. The CDR3 DNA reads as TGTGCCAGCAGCGCCGCAGGGGGGAACACCATATATATT. Encoded protein: CASSAAGGNTIYI.

This clonotype was counted many times. The chain uses TRBV9 and TRBJ2-5, with 8 bases matching TRBD2. Germline CDR1 and CDR2: SGDLS and YYNGEE. The CDR3 extends over 18 amino acids. Trimming at V came to 0 bases and at J to 5 bases, leaving 15 bases not matched to a gene. The CDR3 DNA reads as TGTGCCAGCAGCGTAGGAGTGATTAGCGGGACTACGGGCGAGACCCAGTACTTC. Translated: CASSVGVISGTTGETQYF.

In this sample, this clonotype turned up many times. The rearrangement joins TRBV9 to TRBJ2-1; D may be TRBD1 or TRBD2 (5 bases each). Germline V gene lookup returns CDR1 SGDLS and CDR2 YYNGEE. V shed 2 bases and J shed 3 bases, with 21 bases lying between them. This CDR3 comprises 18 residues. The CDR3 DNA reads as TGTGCCAGCAGCGTGGAAGGTCCCGGGACCACACGCTACAATGAGCAGTTCTTC. Protein sequence: CASSVEGPGTTRYNEQFF.

This clonotype was counted ten times or more. V is TRBV9 and J is TRBJ1-2; D is undetermined. The CDR3 runs 15 residues. Germline CDR1 and CDR2: SGDLS and YYNGEE. V shed 0 bases and J shed 2 bases, with 11 bases lying between them. CDR3: CASSVADPANYGYTF. The DNA of the CDR3 is TGTGCCAGCAGCGTAGCTGACCCAGCCAACTATGGCTACACCTTC.

This clonotype was seen ten or more times. The chain combines TRBV9 with TRBJ2-1, with TRBD2 identical over 8 bases. The CDR3 sequence is 13 residues long. In germline, CDR1 is SGDLS, CDR2 YYNGEE. Trimming cost V 7 bases and J 5 bases; bases outside gene matches: 5. The CDR3 DNA reads as TGTGCCAGCTCCGGGACTAGTCACAATGAGCAGTTCTTC. This gives the protein CASSGTSHNEQFF.